This T cell receptor (beta chain) was identified in a study of regulatory T cells in long-lasting Graves disease. Building of the TCR beta libraries involved iRepertoire HTBI primers and Arm-PCR of CDR3 regions. TCRdb reprocessed the multiplex PCR reads with MiXCR, giving one entry per CDR3 protein. Of roughly 320,000 distinct CDR3 sequences in the sample, approximately 16% were seen once. A remark on this clonotype: Its antigen is currently unknown.

Germline values: CDR1 LNHDA, CDR2 SQIVND (reference sequence). This CDR3 contains 15 residues. V gave up 4 bases and J gave up 5 bases; unmatched junction bases: 8. Study findings and constraints: TRBV28, TRBJ1-2 and TRBJ2-5 were favored in persistent disease.

This sample's time point: newly diagnosed GD, antithyroid drugs for less than 3 months. Generation of the TCR library employed RNA extracted from PBMCs. The sample was also linked to a second study, of T cells in Graves' hyperthyroidism and ophthalmopathy.

Sequenced material: peripheral blood mononuclear cells (PBMCs), taken at new diagnosis, from a patient treated with antithyroid drugs. This receptor was taken from a man aged 35 to 55 with Graves disease. The chain couples TRBV19 to TRBJ2-3; 8 bases align to TRBD2. The CDR3 loop reads CASSTGGGSVDTQYF. In DNA form, the CDR3 reads TGTGCCAGTAGTACCGGCGGGGGGTCGGTAGATACGCAGTATTTT.